This is a list of T cell receptor beta chains from one sample in a study of blood T cell repertoires in COVID-19. Method: immunoSEQ multiplex PCR; TCRdb's copy keeps in-frame clones and lacks some. The profile covers over 250,000 clones, with around 89% appearing a single time and 0.99% taken by the ten largest. The sequenced material came from peripheral blood. Receptors originate from a woman aged 40 to 50 who had recovered from COVID-19. CDR3s include the opening cysteine and the closing phenylalanine or tryptophan. D genes are given only for firm matches. Part of the rows lack a size; the others show once, few, many or a class for expanded clones.

V gene,J gene,D gene,clone size,CDR3 protein,CDR3 DNA
TRBV30,TRBJ2-7,TRBD2,.,CAWSGSGRVGEQYF,TGTGCCTGGAGTGGAAGCGGGAGGGTGGGCGAGCAGTACTTC
TRBV7-2,TRBJ2-5,.,.,CASSLVRETQYF,TGTGCCAGCAGCTTAGTGCGAGAGACCCAGTACTTC
TRBV7-9,TRBJ1-2,.,.,CASSLGGAGSGYTF,TGTGCCAGCAGCTTAGGGGGAGCGGGGAGTGGCTACACCTTC
TRBV21-1,TRBJ1-1,.,few,CASNPGPNTEAFF,TGTGCCAGCAATCCAGGGCCGAACACTGAAGCTTTCTTT
TRBV2,TRBJ1-2,TRBD1,once,CASSAPGQGRGYTF,TGTGCCAGCAGTGCTCCGGGACAGGGCCGGGGCTACACCTTC
TRBV2,TRBJ1-1,.,.,CASSVWAGTEAFF,TGTGCCAGCAGTGTCTGGGCGGGCACTGAAGCTTTCTTT
TRBV28,TRBJ1-2,.,.,CASSTTGPPYTF,TGTGCCAGCAGCACCACTGGGCCACCCTACACCTTC
TRBV5-6,TRBJ1-2,TRBD1,.,CASSLGMTGFYGYTF,TGTGCCAGCAGCTTGGGAATGACAGGGTTCTATGGCTACACCTTC
TRBV3-1/TRBV3-2,TRBJ2-1,TRBD2,.,CASSRLAGRGNNEQFF,TGTGCCAGCAGCCGTCTAGCGGGACGGGGGAACAATGAGCAGTTCTTC
TRBV12-5,TRBJ2-1,TRBD2,once,CATSGRGSYNEQFF,TGTGCTACGAGCGGGAGGGGCTCCTACAATGAGCAGTTCTTC
TRBV29-1,TRBJ2-1,TRBD2,.,CSVEVGGRAYNEQFF,TGCAGCGTTGAAGTTGGCGGGAGGGCCTACAATGAGCAGTTCTTC
TRBV19,TRBJ1-2,TRBD1,.,CASRATGGLTHGYTF,TGTGCCAGTAGAGCCACAGGGGGTCTAACTCATGGCTACACCTTC
TRBV4-1,TRBJ1-5,.,.,CASRPPGEDQPQHF,TGCGCCAGCAGACCACCAGGGGAAGATCAGCCCCAGCATTTT
TRBV4-3,TRBJ2-1,.,.,CASSPSRHYNEQFF,TGCGCCAGCAGCCCTAGCAGACACTACAATGAGCAGTTCTTC
TRBV4-3,TRBJ1-2,TRBD1,.,CASSQNPTGGGYTF,TGCGCCAGCAGCCAAAACCCGACAGGGGGTGGCTACACCTTC
TRBV9,TRBJ2-3,TRBD2,.,CASSVSLAGTDTQYF,TGTGCCAGCAGCGTAAGCCTAGCGGGCACAGATACGCAGTATTTT
TRBV30,TRBJ1-2,.,.,CAWNHGGNYGYTF,TGTGCCTGGAACCACGGGGGGAACTATGGCTACACCTTC
TRBV2,TRBJ1-2,.,few,CASSEAHRLYGYTF,TGTGCCAGCAGTGAAGCGCACAGATTATATGGCTACACCTTC
TRBV5-3,TRBJ1-4,.,.,CARRPGSPNEKLFF,TGTGCCAGAAGACCCGGGAGCCCTAATGAAAAACTGTTTTTT
TRBV15,TRBJ2-6,.,.,CATSRDPRGGGANVLTF,TGTGCCACCAGCAGAGACCCCCGGGGTGGTGGGGCCAACGTCCTGACTTTC
TRBV30,TRBJ1-5,TRBD1,.,CAWGGGAGQPQHF,TGTGCCTGGGGAGGGGGCGCTGGTCAGCCCCAGCATTTT
TRBV12-3/TRBV12-4,TRBJ1-2,.,.,CASSRGGVGGYTF,TGTGCCAGCAGCCGCGGGGGCGTGGGTGGCTACACCTTC
TRBV9,TRBJ2-2,.,.,CASSVGGGARDTGELFF,TGTGCCAGCAGCGTAGGAGGGGGGGCGAGGGACACCGGGGAGCTGTTTTTT
TRBV7-9,TRBJ1-1,.,.,CASSPRTEAFF,TGTGCCAGCAGCCCGCGCACTGAAGCTTTCTTT
TRBV7-9,TRBJ2-5,TRBD1,.,CASSPRQGQETQYF,TGTGCCAGCAGCCCACGACAGGGGCAAGAGACCCAGTACTTC
TRBV9,TRBJ1-4,.,.,CASGGANEKLFF,TGTGCCAGCGGGGGGGCTAATGAAAAACTGTTTTTT
TRBV14,TRBJ1-3,TRBD1,.,CASSRHPKPGQYIGTIYF,TGTGCCAGCAGCCGCCACCCGAAACCGGGACAGTATATAGGCACCATATATTTT
TRBV30,TRBJ1-1,TRBD1,.,CAWNTWDRAGPEAFF,TGTGCCTGGAACACATGGGACAGGGCTGGGCCTGAAGCTTTCTTT
TRBV30,TRBJ1-4,.,.,CAWSVPQGPNEKLFF,TGTGCCTGGAGTGTTCCCCAGGGGCCGAATGAAAAACTGTTTTTT
TRBV5-8,TRBJ2-2,.,.,CASSLGGQNTGELFF,TGTGCCAGCAGCTTGGGGGGACAGAACACCGGGGAGCTGTTTTTT
TRBV4-2,TRBJ2-5,TRBD2,.,CASSQAPGLAGPRETQYF,TGTGCCAGCAGCCAAGCCCCGGGACTAGCGGGGCCCCGGGAGACCCAGTACTTC
TRBV7-2,TRBJ2-1,TRBD2,once,CASSLRPLAGLRNEQFF,TGTGCCAGCAGCCTTAGACCACTAGCGGGACTTCGGAATGAGCAGTTCTTC
TRBV24-1,TRBJ2-1,TRBD2,.,CATSGGRARRYNEQFF,TGTGCCACCAGTGGGGGGAGGGCCCGCCGCTACAATGAGCAGTTCTTC
TRBV27,TRBJ1-4,.,.,CASSPGGQSWEKLFF,TGTGCCAGCAGTCCGGGGGGTCAGTCATGGGAAAAACTGTTTTTT
TRBV11-2,TRBJ2-1,TRBD2,.,CASGPGLASYNEQFF,TGTGCCAGCGGCCCGGGACTAGCGTCCTACAATGAGCAGTTCTTC
TRBV19,TRBJ2-6,TRBD1,.,CASSTTGARSGANVLTF,TGTGCCAGTAGTACGACAGGGGCCAGGTCCGGGGCCAACGTCCTGACTTTC
TRBV24-1,TRBJ1-2,.,.,CATSAPGQGHGYTF,TGTGCCACCAGTGCCCCCGGGCAGGGGCATGGCTACACCTTC
TRBV5-4,TRBJ2-2,TRBD2,.,CASQPQRGFTGELFF,TGTGCCAGCCAGCCCCAGCGGGGGTTCACCGGGGAGCTGTTTTTT
TRBV3-1/TRBV3-2,TRBJ2-5,.,.,CASSRGGAWEETQYF,TGTGCCAGCAGCCGGGGGGGGGCTTGGGAAGAGACCCAGTACTTC
TRBV7-3,TRBJ2-1,TRBD1,.,CASSADRAGHNEQFF,TGTGCCAGCAGCGCAGACAGGGCTGGCCACAATGAGCAGTTCTTC
TRBV5-8,TRBJ2-7,TRBD2,.,CASSRGLAGGGEQYF,TGTGCCAGCAGCCGAGGACTAGCGGGAGGGGGCGAGCAGTACTTC
TRBV29-1,TRBJ2-7,TRBD1,.,CSVLGQGGDEQYF,TGCAGCGTTCTGGGACAGGGGGGTGACGAGCAGTACTTC
TRBV18,TRBJ2-7,TRBD2,.,CASKGLAGDEQYF,TGTGCCAGCAAAGGACTAGCGGGGGACGAGCAGTACTTC
TRBV19,TRBJ2-2,.,.,CASIRGAGLNTGELFF,TGTGCCAGTATTCGGGGGGCAGGGCTCAACACCGGGGAGCTGTTTTTT
TRBV4-3,TRBJ1-4,.,.,CASARSRGSAEKLFF,TGCGCCAGCGCTCGATCCAGGGGTTCGGCTGAAAAACTGTTTTTT
TRBV11-2,TRBJ1-1,.,.,CASSLAGKGTEAFF,TGTGCCAGCAGCTTAGCAGGGAAGGGCACTGAAGCTTTCTTT
TRBV7-2,TRBJ2-5,.,.,CASKWRTQETQYF,TGTGCCAGCAAGTGGCGGACACAAGAGACCCAGTACTTC
TRBV5-4,TRBJ2-5,TRBD2,.,CASSPTGLAGRETQYF,TGTGCCAGCAGCCCAACGGGACTAGCGGGACGAGAGACCCAGTACTTC
TRBV5-4,TRBJ2-3,TRBD2,.,CAPGREGRRGTDTQYF,TGTGCCCCAGGCAGGGAGGGCCGTCGGGGCACAGATACGCAGTATTTT
TRBV6-2/TRBV6-3,TRBJ2-7,.,.,CASTPRLVLNYEQYF,TGTGCCAGCACCCCCCGGCTAGTACTAAACTACGAGCAGTACTTC